The clone carrying this T cell receptor (beta chain) appeared once. This record comes from a study of response to subunit inactivated influenza vaccine. TCRdb recomputed calls from the RT-PCR reads with MiXCR, one row per CDR3 protein. The sample lists fewer than 750,000 distinct CDR3 sequences, approximately 15% seen once, with 8.5% to 14% in the top ten. The CDR3 covers 16 residues. Trimming left V 4 bases short and J 6 bases short, with 19 bases between. The sequencing used PBMCs from blood, collected 11 to 12 days after vaccination. V gene TRBV23-1 combines with J gene TRBJ1-5, with unresolved D. TRBV23-1 is identified as an open reading frame with a role that is uncertain. This TCR was sampled from a man in his fifties who received an inactivated influenza vaccine. CDR3 protein: CASSPFLGGYSQPQHF. DNA of the CDR3: TGCGCCAGCAGTCCGTTTTTAGGAGGGTACAGTCAGCCCCAGCATTTT.